Shown below are 17 T cell receptor beta chains from a single sample sequenced in a study of blood T cell repertoires in COVID-19. The table came from immunoSEQ multiplex PCR; TCRdb's copy has only in-frame clones and leaves some out. The sample lists some 260,000 clones; roughly four fifths were seen once. Specimen: PBMCs or T cells enriched from blood (not recorded which). These receptors all come from a man aged 25-45 years with acute COVID-19.

The chain employs TRBV6-5 and TRBJ2-7; D gene uncertain. The V and J ends lost 6 bases and 0 bases respectively, with 9 bases between them. The CDR3 length is 13 residues. Germline V CDR1 and CDR2: MNHEY, SVGAGI. CDR3 in amino acids: CASRQTSSYEQYV. The CDR3 DNA reads TGTGCCAGCAGACAGACCAGCTCCTACGAGCAGTACGTC.

Concerning this clone: At the DNA level, this CDR3 is encoded by other sequences in the same sample as well. V usage is TRBV19 and J usage is TRBJ2-7; a weak D match, TRBD1 (6 bases). The ends were cut back, 1 base at V and 5 bases at J, with 9 bases in the middle. The germline gives CDR1 LNHDA, CDR2 SQIVND (reference sequence). This CDR3 is 13 amino acids long. The DNA of the CDR3 is TGTGCCAGTAGTATAGCCAGGGGACACGAGCAGTACGTC. Protein sequence: CASSIARGHEQYV.

The chain couples TRBV9 to TRBJ2-2; D remains ambiguous. This CDR3 comprises 15 residues. Germline CDR1 and CDR2: SGDLS and YYNGEE. Trimming removed 3 bases at V and 5 bases at J, with 14 bases between. DNA of the CDR3: TGTGCCAGCAGCGCCTACCTACGTATGACCGGGGAGCTGTTTTTT. Encoded protein: CASSAYLRMTGELFF.

This clone has a single count. The chain has TRBV14 and TRBJ1-2; weak D call: TRBD1 (6 bases). Germline V gene lookup returns CDR1 SGHDN and CDR2 FVKESK. Trimming removed 1 base at V and 0 bases at J, with 9 bases between. The CDR3 is made up of 15 amino acids. This CDR3 reads CASSQGRTANYGYTF. The CDR3 bases are TGTGCCAGCAGCCAAGGACGGACAGCTAACTATGGCTACACCTTC.

The chain joins TRBV7-9 to TRBJ2-4; the match to TRBD1 covers 8 bases. This CDR3 has 16 amino acids. Germline-derived CDR1 and CDR2 are SEHNR and FQNEAQ (reference sequence). The junction had 8 bases not matched to a gene; V was cut back by 5 bases and J by 2 bases. The chain's CDR3 is CASSARTGYSKNIQYF. The CDR3, as DNA: TGTGCCAGCAGCGCCAGGACAGGGTATTCCAAAAACATTCAGTACTTC.

This rearrangement joins TRBV27 to TRBJ1-2, with 8 bases lining up with TRBD1. CDR1 and CDR2 from the germline V gene are MNHEY and SMNVEV (reference sequence). The CDR3 runs to 14 residues. V lost 5 bases and J lost 3; bases outside the gene matches: 5. CDR3 sequence (DNA): TGTGCCAGCAGTCCTAACAGGGGGTACTATGGCTACACCTTC. It yields the protein CASSPNRGYYGYTF.

This rearrangement joins TRBV11-2 to TRBJ1-1; possible D gene TRBD1, 5 bases. Germline V gene sequence: CDR1 SGHAT, CDR2 FQNNGV. The V and J ends lost 1 base and 6 bases respectively, with 15 bases between them. CDR3 length: 15 residues. CDR3 residues: CASSLVYGGDAEAFF. The CDR3 nucleotides read TGTGCCAGCAGCTTAGTTTATGGAGGGGATGCTGAAGCTTTCTTT.

The chain links TRBV5-4 to TRBJ2-1, with D possibly matching TRBD2 (5 bases). Trimming stripped 4 bases from V and 0 bases from J, with 14 bases between. Germline V gene data show CDR1 as SGHNT and CDR2 as YYREEE (reference sequence). CDR3 length: 16 amino acids. This chain's CDR3 is CASSPGRRDSYNEQFF. In nucleotides, the CDR3 is TGTGCCAGCAGCCCGGGGAGACGCGACTCCTACAATGAGCAGTTCTTC.

The chain links TRBV5-1 to TRBJ2-5, with 11 bases lining up with TRBD1. Germline V CDR1 and CDR2: SGHRS, YFSETQ. J gave up 4 bases and V 4 bases, and 3 bases lay outside the gene matches. This CDR3 region has 14 residues. The CDR3 sequence is CASSEDRGLETQYF. In nucleotides, the CDR3 is TGCGCCAGCAGCGAGGACAGGGGGCTAGAGACCCAGTACTTC.

This clone showed up just once. The chain couples TRBV18 to TRBJ2-3, with D possibly matching TRBD2 (6 bases). V was shortened by 2 bases and J by 0 bases, with 9 bases between the two germline ends. The CDR3 extends over 15 amino acids. Germline V gene lookup returns CDR1 KGHSH and CDR2 LQKENI. CDR3 in amino acids: CASSPSLASTDTQYF. Here the CDR3 DNA reads TGTGCCAGCTCACCAAGCCTAGCGAGCACAGATACGCAGTATTTT.

The chain has TRBV10-1 and TRBJ2-2; D is unresolved. Between the trimmed V and J ends, which lost 4 bases and 1 base, there was a span of 7 bases. This CDR3 has 14 residues. Germline V CDR1 and CDR2: WNHNN, SYGVQD (reference sequence). CDR3 region: CASSGLRNTGELFF. The CDR3 DNA reads TGCGCCAGCAGTGGGCTCAGGAACACCGGGGAGCTGTTTTTT.

The V gene is TRBV15, the J gene TRBJ1-1; 7 nucleotides line up with TRBD1. This CDR3 has 17 residues. The V segment lost 5 bases and the J segment 1 base; nucleotides outside the gene matches: 13. Germline values: CDR1 LNHNV, CDR2 YYDKDF (reference sequence). CDR3 in DNA: TGTGCCACCAGCGGAGGGACAGCCGTTCGTCGGAACACTGAAGCTTTCTTT. Translation gives CATSGGTAVRRNTEAFF.

The rearrangement uses TRBV6-1 and TRBJ1-1, with TRBD1 as a possible D gene (6 bases). Germline V gives CDR1 MNHNS, CDR2 SASEGT. The CDR3 is 16 amino acids. V lost 2 bases to trimming and J lost 1 base, with 14 bases between them. The CDR3 reads CASSERGGQPNTEAFF. DNA of the CDR3: TGTGCCAGCAGTGAAAGGGGCGGACAGCCGAACACTGAAGCTTTCTTT.

With respect to this clone: One end of the junction does not line up with germline, which may come from a read error. The chain has TRBV5-1 and TRBJ2-5; TRBD1 is a possible D gene (6 bases). Germline CDR1 and CDR2: SGHRS and YFSETQ. The CDR3 is made up of 14 amino acids. This chain's CDR3 is CASSSGQFRETQYF. In DNA form, the CDR3 reads TGTGCCAGCAGCTCCGGACAGTTTCGAGAGACCCAGTACTTC.

This rearrangement joins TRBV6-2 or TRBV6-3 to TRBJ2-7; 11 bases fit TRBD1. The CDR3 consists of 14 residues. V lost 2 bases, J lost 3 bases, and 0 bases stayed unmatched. Germline V gene sequence: CDR1 MNHEY, CDR2 SVGEGT. CDR3 in DNA: TGTGCCAGCAGTTACGGGACAGGGGGCTACGAGCAGTACGTC. This codes for CASSYGTGGYEQYV.

CDR3 in DNA: TGTGCCAGCTCACTCTCCGTATCGACCGGGACAGCTAACTATGGCTACACCTTC. Its protein is CASSLSVSTGTANYGYTF. This chain links TRBV18 with TRBJ1-2, with TRBD1 matching 7 bases. The CDR3 is 18 residues long. The trim removed 4 bases at V and 0 bases at J, leaving 14 bases unmatched. Germline CDR1 is KGHSH and CDR2 is LQKENI. Variable domain in full (rest from reference TRBV18 and TRBJ1-2): NAGVMQNPRHLVRRRGQEARLRCSPMKGHSHVYWYRQLPEEGLKFMVYLQKENIIDESGMPKERFSAEFPKEGPSILRIQQVVRGDSAAYFCASSLSVSTGTANYGYTFGSGTRLTVV.

The chain combines TRBV19 with TRBJ1-2; D is ambiguous. The germline V and J ends were trimmed by 10 bases and 0 bases, with 12 bases remaining between them. CDR3 length: 13 amino acids. Germline CDR1 and CDR2: LNHDA and SQIVND (reference sequence). CDR3 amino acids: CATALGTNYGYTF. The CDR3 region has the DNA TGTGCCACCGCCCTAGGCACTAACTATGGCTACACCTTC.